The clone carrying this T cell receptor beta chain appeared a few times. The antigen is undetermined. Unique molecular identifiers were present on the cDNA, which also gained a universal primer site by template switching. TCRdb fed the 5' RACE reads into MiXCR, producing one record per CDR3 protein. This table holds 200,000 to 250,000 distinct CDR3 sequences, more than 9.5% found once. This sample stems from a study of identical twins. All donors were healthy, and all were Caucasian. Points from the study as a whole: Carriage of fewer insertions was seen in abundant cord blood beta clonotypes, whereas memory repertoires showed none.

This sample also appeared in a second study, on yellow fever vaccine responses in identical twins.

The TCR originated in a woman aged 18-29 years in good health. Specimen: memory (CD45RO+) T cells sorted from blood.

CDR3 residues: CASSLGNRVGGYNEQFF. The CDR3 DNA is TGTGCCAGCAGCTTAGGGAACAGGGTAGGTGGGTACAATGAGCAGTTCTTC. The chain joins TRBV13 to TRBJ2-1; maybe TRBD1 (6 bases). Germline CDR1 reads PRHDT; CDR2 reads FYEKMQ (reference sequence). The CDR3 is 17 residues long. V shed 0 bases and J shed 4 bases, with 16 bases lying between them. The complete variable domain, with remaining parts taken from reference TRBV13 and TRBJ2-1, reads AAGVIQSPRHLIKEKRETATLKCYPIPRHDTVYWYQQGPGQDPQFLISFYEKMQSDKGSIPDRFSAQQFSDYHSELNMSSLELGDSALYFCASSLGNRVGGYNEQFFGPGTRLTVL.